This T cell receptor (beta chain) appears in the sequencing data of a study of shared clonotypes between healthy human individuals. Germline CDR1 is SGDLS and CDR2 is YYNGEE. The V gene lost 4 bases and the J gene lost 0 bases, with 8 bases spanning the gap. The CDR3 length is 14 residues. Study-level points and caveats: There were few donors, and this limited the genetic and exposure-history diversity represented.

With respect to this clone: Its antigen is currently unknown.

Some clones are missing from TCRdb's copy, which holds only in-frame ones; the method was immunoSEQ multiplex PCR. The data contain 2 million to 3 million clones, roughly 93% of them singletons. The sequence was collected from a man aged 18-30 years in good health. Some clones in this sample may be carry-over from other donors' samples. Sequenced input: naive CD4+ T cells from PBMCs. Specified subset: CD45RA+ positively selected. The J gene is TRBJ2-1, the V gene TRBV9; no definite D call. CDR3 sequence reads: CASSPLSSYNEQFF. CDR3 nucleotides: TGTGCCAGCAGCCCACTTTCCTCCTACAATGAGCAGTTCTTC.